This T cell receptor beta chain was recorded in a study of Graves' ophthalmopathy and Graves' hyperthyroidism. Study-level information: Peripheral blood was gathered at first diagnosis, ahead of any treatment whatsoever. Study conclusions and caveats: Most expanded clonotypes from thyroid (those above 0.001 frequency) were also found in blood. Progression of ophthalmopathy was predicted by the model with less than 71% sensitivity and 72.22% specificity.

The authors diagnosed from clinical symptoms, serum thyroxine, TRAb, thyroid ultrasound and orbital computed tomography. V was cut by 2 bases and J by 0 bases, with 13 bases left in between. This CDR3 comprises 15 residues. Germline loops: CDR1 DFQATT, CDR2 SNEGSKA (reference sequence). Amplified material comprised TCR beta CDR3 regions derived from RNA transcripts. The library came from an HTBI-primed first-round RT-PCR and a second-round multiplex PCR. TCRdb re-analysed the multiplex PCR reads in MiXCR, keeping a single row per CDR3 protein. This sample yields around 400,000 distinct CDR3 sequences, of which approximately 20% are seen a single time; 1.6% belongs to the top ten. This clonotype has ten or more counts. The target antigen is unknown.

The sequencing input was peripheral blood. The chain is built from TRBV20-1 and TRBJ1-1; no firm D call. The origin of this receptor is a young woman with Graves' ophthalmopathy. The CDR3 DNA follows: TGCAGTGCTAGACCAGGTACCGTTATGAACACTGAAGCTTTCTTT. Translated: CSARPGTVMNTEAFF.